This T cell receptor beta chain derives from a study of Ad26.COV2.S vaccination and SARS-CoV-2 variants. Study context: Ad26.COV2.S shots went into the muscle once or twice, 56 days apart.

Trimming left V 4 bases short and J 7 bases short, with 9 bases between. There are 12 residues in the CDR3. Per the germline V gene, CDR1 is SGHNT and CDR2 is YYREEE (reference sequence). Repertoires were generated with immunoSEQ multiplex PCR, while TCRdb's copy carries only in-frame clones and drops some. The sample includes approximately 300,000 clones, 70% to 90% of them seen just once. Treatment of the sample: some 20 received Ad26.COV2.S at low or high dose, single or two shots; about 5 received placebo; per-sample allocation not given. Day 63 following the first vaccine or placebo injection was when the samples were taken. Study-wide findings and caveats: Breadth, reportedly substantial, characterized the spike-specific CD8+ and CD4+ T cell responses after vaccination. Analyses that measured TCR breadth and depth may have underestimated total T cell responses. Compared with placebo recipients, vaccine recipients had higher spike-specific TCR breadth.

Comment on this clone: Antigen specificity is unknown.

Sequencing used peripheral blood, obtained in a trial of Ad26.COV2.S vaccine versus placebo. The clonotype comes from a person between 18 and 59 years old who received the Ad26.COV2.S COVID-19 vaccine or a placebo. The chain uses TRBV5-4 and TRBJ1-3, with D possibly being TRBD1 (6 bases). CDR3 residues: CASSRQDNTIYF. The CDR3 DNA reads TGTGCCAGCAGCCGACAGGACAACACCATATATTTT.